Sequencing of this T cell receptor beta chain was carried out in a study of T cell responses to AZD1222 COVID-19 vaccine. Sequencing used immunoSEQ multiplex PCR; TCRdb keeps in-frame clones, though not all of them. In the table there are more than 95,000 clones, approximately 88% of which are singletons. The germline gives CDR1 GTSNPN, CDR2 SVGIG (reference sequence). The CDR3 runs to 12 residues. The V gene lost 4 bases and the J gene lost 11 bases, with 15 bases spanning the gap. The source material was peripheral blood, sampled on day 0 of AZD1222 vaccination. V usage is TRBV30 and J usage is TRBJ1-5; D ambiguous. The TCR was taken from an adult in good health. CDR3 protein: CAWMISPGTQHF. The CDR3 DNA sequence: TGTGCCTGGATGATTTCTCCCGGGACCCAGCATTTT.